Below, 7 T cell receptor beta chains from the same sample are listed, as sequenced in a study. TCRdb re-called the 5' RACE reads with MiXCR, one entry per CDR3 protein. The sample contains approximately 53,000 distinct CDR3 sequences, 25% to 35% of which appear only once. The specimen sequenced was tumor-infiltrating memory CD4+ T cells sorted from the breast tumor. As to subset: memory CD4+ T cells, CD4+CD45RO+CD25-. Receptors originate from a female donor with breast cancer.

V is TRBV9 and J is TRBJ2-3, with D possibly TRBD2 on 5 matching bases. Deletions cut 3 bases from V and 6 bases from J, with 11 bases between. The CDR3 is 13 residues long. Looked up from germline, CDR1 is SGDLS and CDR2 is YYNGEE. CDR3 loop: CASSAPGVDTQYF. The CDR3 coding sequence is TGTGCCAGCAGCGCCCCCGGGGTGGATACGCAGTATTTT.

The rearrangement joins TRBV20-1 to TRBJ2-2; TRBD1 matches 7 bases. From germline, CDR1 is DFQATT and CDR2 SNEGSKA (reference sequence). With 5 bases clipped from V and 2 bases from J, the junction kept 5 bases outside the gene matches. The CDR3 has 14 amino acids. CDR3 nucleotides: TGCAGTGCTGTCGGGACAGACAACACCGGGGAGCTGTTTTTT. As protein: CSAVGTDNTGELFF.

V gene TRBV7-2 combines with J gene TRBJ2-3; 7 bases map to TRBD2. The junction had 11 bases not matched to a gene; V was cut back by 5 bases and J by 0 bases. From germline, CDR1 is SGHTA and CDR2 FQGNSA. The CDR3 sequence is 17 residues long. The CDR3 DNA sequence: TGTGCCAGCAGCCTATCCCGTACTAGCGCGAGCACAGATACGCAGTATTTT. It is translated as CASSLSRTSASTDTQYF.

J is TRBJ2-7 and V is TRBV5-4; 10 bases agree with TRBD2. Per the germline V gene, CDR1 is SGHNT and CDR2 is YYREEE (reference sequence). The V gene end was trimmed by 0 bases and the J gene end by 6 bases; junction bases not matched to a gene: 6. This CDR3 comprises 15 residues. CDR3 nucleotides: TGTGCCAGCAGCTTGGACCAGCGGGAGGGCCGCGAGCAGTACTTC. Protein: CASSLDQREGREQYF.

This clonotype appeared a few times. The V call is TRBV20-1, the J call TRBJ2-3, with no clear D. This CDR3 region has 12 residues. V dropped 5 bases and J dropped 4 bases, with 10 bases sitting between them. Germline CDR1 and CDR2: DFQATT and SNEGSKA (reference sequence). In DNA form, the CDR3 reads TGCAGTGCTGTGTATTTAGCAGATACGCAGTATTTT. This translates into CSAVYLADTQYF.

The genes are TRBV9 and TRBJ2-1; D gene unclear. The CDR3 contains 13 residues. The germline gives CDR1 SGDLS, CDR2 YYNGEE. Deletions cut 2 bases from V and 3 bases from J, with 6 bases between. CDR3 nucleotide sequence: TGTGCCAGCAGCGTCGCCGACTACAATGAGCAGTTCTTC. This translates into CASSVADYNEQFF. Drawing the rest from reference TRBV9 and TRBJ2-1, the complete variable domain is DSGVTQTPKHLITATGQRVTLRCSPRSGDLSVYWYQQSLDQGLQFLIQYYNGEERAKGNILERFSAQQFPDLHSELNLSSLELGDSALYFCASSVADYNEQFFGPGTRLTVL.

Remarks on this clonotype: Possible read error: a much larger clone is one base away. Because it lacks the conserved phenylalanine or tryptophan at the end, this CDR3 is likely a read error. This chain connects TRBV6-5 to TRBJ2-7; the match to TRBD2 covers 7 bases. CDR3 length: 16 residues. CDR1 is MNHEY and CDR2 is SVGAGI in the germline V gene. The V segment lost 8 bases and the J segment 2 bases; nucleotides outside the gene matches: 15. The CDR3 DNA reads TGTGCCAGCTCATACTCCGCCGCGGGAGACCCCTACGAGCAGTACCTC. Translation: CASSYSAAGDPYEQYL.